This T cell receptor beta chain was recovered during a study of cytomegalovirus exposure and HLA in healthy donors. 13 Jbeta primers and 60 Vbeta primers were used for the PCR. Only in-frame clones appear in the TCRdb table, and some are missing; sequencing was by immunoSEQ multiplex PCR. Seen in this sample are some 76,000 clones; the ten most common clones hold 2% to 3%. The ends were cut back, 0 bases at V and 5 bases at J, with 16 bases in the middle. The CDR3 covers 16 residues. The germline V gene has CDR1 SGHRS and CDR2 YFSETQ. Sequencing was performed on PBMCs. The chain combines TRBV5-1 with TRBJ2-3; the D gene is possibly TRBD1 (5 bases). This receptor was obtained from a female donor in good health and CMV-seropositive. The CDR3 reads CASSLVWGTGRDTQYF. In DNA, the CDR3 is TGCGCCAGCAGCTTGGTGTGGGGCACAGGCCGAGATACGCAGTATTTT.